This TCR beta chain derives from a study of STAT5B mutations in CD4+ large granular lymphocyte leukemia. Study outcomes and limitations: 8/27 top patient clones versus 2/35 control clones were TRBV06-family. Main leukemic clonotypes were patient-specific, but about 25% appeared at low frequency elsewhere.

Per the germline V gene, CDR1 is SGHDT and CDR2 is YYEEEE. The CDR3 spans 12 residues. Trimming cost V 3 bases and J 4 bases, with 7 bases left between them. Measured with immunoSEQ multiplex PCR; TCRdb has only the in-frame clones, and not every one. The sample holds 20,000 to 25,000 clones; 82% are singletons and the top ten take around 8.4%. Control samples were healthy donors' buffy coats. This clone showed up just a few times. Its antigen remains unknown. Sequenced input: CD4+ T cells from blood buffy coats. This receptor was obtained from a human donor in good health. The chain couples TRBV5-6 to TRBJ1-1; unclear D gene. The CDR3 region is CASSWSRTEAFF. The CDR3, as DNA: TGTGCCAGCAGCTGGAGCCGCACTGAAGCTTTCTTT.